Each of the 14 T cell receptor beta chains below was sequenced from the same sample in a study of blood T cell repertoires in COVID-19. Assay: immunoSEQ multiplex PCR; the TCRdb copy retains only in-frame clones and omits some. There are approximately 26,000 clones in the sample; 90% occur only once, and under 2% lies in the top ten. Sequencing used peripheral blood. Every receptor here comes from a woman in her sixties or seventies with active COVID-19.

The chain links TRBV25-1 to TRBJ2-1; a weak D match, TRBD1 (6 bases). Germline loops: CDR1 MGHDK, CDR2 SYGVNS. The CDR3 is 17 amino acids. V was pared by 1 base and J by 7 bases, with 20 bases between. The CDR3 is CASSEWVGQGLANEQFF. In nucleotides, the CDR3 is TGTGCCAGCAGTGAATGGGTGGGGCAGGGGTTGGCGAATGAGCAGTTCTTC.

The V gene is TRBV7-9, the J gene TRBJ1-2; D may be TRBD1 (5 bases). The V end was cut by 5 bases, the J end by 7 bases, with 17 bases between. The CDR3 covers 14 residues. The germline V gene has CDR1 SEHNR and CDR2 FQNEAQ (reference sequence). Written as DNA, the CDR3 is TGTGCCAGCAGCCCCCGGCTGGGGCCAGGTGGCTACACCTTC. Translated: CASSPRLGPGGYTF.

The chain combines TRBV20-1 with TRBJ2-1; TRBD2 is a possible D gene (5 bases). Trimming cost V 1 base and J 8 bases, with 6 bases left between them. There are 11 residues in the CDR3. Germline V lookup: CDR1 DFQATT, CDR2 SNEGSKA (reference sequence). The CDR3 region has the DNA TGCAGTGCTAGAGGCGGGCATGAGCAGTTCTTC. Protein product: CSARGGHEQFF.

In DNA, the CDR3 is TGTGCCAGCAGTTTATCATCTAGCCTGTACGAGCAGTACTTC. This encodes CASSLSSSLYEQYF. The rearrangement joins TRBV27 to TRBJ2-7; D might be TRBD2 (5 bases). CDR1 is MNHEY and CDR2 is SMNVEV in the germline V gene (reference sequence). This CDR3 contains 14 residues. The V and J ends lost 0 bases and 4 bases respectively, with 10 bases between them.

The chain carries TRBV18 and TRBJ2-2, with 8 bases fitting TRBD2. The junction had 15 bases not matched to a gene; V was cut back by 8 bases and J by 7 bases. CDR3 length equals 16 residues. Germline-derived CDR1 and CDR2 are KGHSH and LQKENI. CDR3 in DNA: TGTGCCAGCCCCGACCCGATTAGCGGGAAGGGCGGGGAGCTGTTTTTT. Protein: CASPDPISGKGGELFF. Supplemented by reference TRBV18 and TRBJ2-2, the full variable domain reads NAGVMQNPRHLVRRRGQEARLRCSPMKGHSHVYWYRQLPEEGLKFMVYLQKENIIDESGMPKERFSAEFPKEGPSILRIQQVVRGDSAAYFCASPDPISGKGGELFFGEGSRLTVL.

The CDR3 DNA reads TGTGCCAGCAGTGAAGAGGCCCATCTAGGTACCAAAAACATTCAGTACTTC. Translated, it gives CASSEEAHLGTKNIQYF. The chain joins TRBV6-1 to TRBJ2-4; D is ambiguous. Germline CDR1 and CDR2: MNHNS and SASEGT. This CDR3 contains 17 residues. V dropped 1 base and J dropped 2 bases, with 15 bases sitting between them.

This clone was recorded a few times. The V and J genes are TRBV5-5 and TRBJ1-1, with D maybe TRBD1 (6 bases). This CDR3 has 11 amino acids. The germline V and J ends were trimmed by 1 base and 10 bases, with 8 bases remaining between them. Germline values: CDR1 SGHKS, CDR2 YYEKEE (reference sequence). CDR3 protein: CASSLTGLAFF. Here the CDR3 DNA reads TGTGCCAGCAGCTTGACAGGGCTAGCTTTCTTT.

This chain connects TRBV19 to TRBJ2-7; a weak D match, TRBD1 (6 bases). This CDR3 comprises 12 residues. Germline loops: CDR1 LNHDA, CDR2 SQIVND (reference sequence). Trimming removed 5 bases at V and 3 bases at J, with 8 bases between. The CDR3 sequence: CASSVQGYEQYF. The CDR3 DNA follows: TGTGCCAGTAGTGTACAGGGCTACGAGCAGTACTTC. Using reference TRBV19 and TRBJ2-7 for the parts outside the CDR3, the full variable domain is DGGITQSPKYLFRKEGQNVTLSCEQNLNHDAMYWYRQDPGQGLRLIYYSQIVNDFQKGDIAEGYSVSREKKESFPLTVTSAQKNPTAFYLCASSVQGYEQYFGPGTRLTVT.

The chain links TRBV3-1 (or the pseudogene TRBV3-2) to TRBJ2-7, with a possible D match to TRBD2 (6 bases). The germline CDR1 and CDR2 sequences are LGHDT and YNNKEL (reference sequence). V was pared by 0 bases and J by 6 bases, with 9 bases between. There are 13 residues in the CDR3. In DNA, the CDR3 is TGTGCCAGCAGCCAAGATCTGGGGGGCGAGCAGTACTTC. Translating gives CASSQDLGGEQYF.

The chain links TRBV7-2 to TRBJ2-5; weak D call: TRBD1 (6 bases). CDR1 and CDR2 (germline): SGHTA, FQGNSA. The CDR3 loop spans 15 amino acids. Trimming took 2 bases from V and 5 from J, leaving 15 bases between them. DNA for the CDR3: TGTGCCAGCAGCTTAAATGCCAGGGGCCGGGAGACCCAGTACTTC. As protein: CASSLNARGRETQYF.

The V gene is TRBV27, the J gene TRBJ2-5, with 11 bases lining up with TRBD2. The V gene end was trimmed by 3 bases and the J gene end by 4 bases; junction bases not matched to a gene: 1. CDR3 size: 14 residues. Looked up from germline, CDR1 is MNHEY and CDR2 is SMNVEV (reference sequence). Written as DNA, the CDR3 is TGTGCCAGCAGTTTCCTAGCGGGAGGAGAGACCCAGTACTTC. Encoded protein: CASSFLAGGETQYF.

The V gene is TRBV3-1 (or the pseudogene TRBV3-2), the J gene TRBJ2-3; 8 bases map to TRBD2. Trimming at V came to 4 bases and at J to 2 bases, leaving 5 bases not matched to a gene. The CDR3 sequence is 15 residues long. Looked up from germline, CDR1 is LGHDT and CDR2 is YNNKEL (reference sequence). CDR3 sequence: CASSLKRGNTDTQYF. CDR3 nucleotides: TGTGCCAGCAGCCTAAAGCGGGGGAACACAGATACGCAGTATTTT.

The rearrangement joins TRBV7-9 to TRBJ1-1; the D is unclear. Trimming took 1 base from V and 1 from J, leaving 7 bases between them. CDR3 length: 14 residues. Looked up from germline, CDR1 is SEHNR and CDR2 is FQNEAQ (reference sequence). The CDR3 DNA sequence: TGTGCCAGCAGCTTAGGGGGAGGGAACACTGAAGCTTTCTTT. It is translated as CASSLGGGNTEAFF.

This clone has a single count. V is TRBV6-5 and J is TRBJ1-5; D not resolved. The CDR3 has 14 amino acids. Germline assignment: CDR1 MNHEY and CDR2 SVGAGI. V dropped 9 bases and J dropped 0 bases, with 12 bases sitting between them. Here the CDR3 DNA reads TGTGCCAGTACTAGAAGTTATAGCAATCAGCCCCAGCATTTT. This sequence encodes CASTRSYSNQPQHF.